The 21 T cell receptor beta chains below were found in one sample sequenced in a study of shared clonotypes between healthy human individuals (TCRdb year 2020). The method was the immunoSEQ multiplex PCR assay. TCRdb holds this immuneACCESS table with in-frame rearrangements only. Some clones are missing; in checked studies, unresolved V genes explain under half, and the rest has no known cause. Present in this sample are under 750,000 clones, 72% of which were seen just once. The ten biggest clones cover more than 1.5% of the sample. Input material: memory CD4+ T cells sorted from blood. According to the study, the label for this sample's cell subset or site signals: CD45RA-negative fraction. Source of these receptors: a woman in her 30s in good health.

This clone was recorded a few times. The gene calls are TRBV25-1 and TRBJ2-7, with D tentatively TRBD1 or TRBD2 (5 bases each). The CDR3 sequence is 13 residues long. V shed 4 bases and J shed 3 bases, with 10 bases lying between them. Germline V gene lookup returns CDR1 MGHDK and CDR2 SYGVNS. CDR3 coding DNA: TGTGCCAGCAGTGGGGGACCGTTCTACGAGCAGTACTTC. Translation: CASSGGPFYEQYF.

The chain links TRBV6-6 to TRBJ2-5; D possibly matches TRBD1 or TRBD2 (5 bases each). The ends were cut back, 3 bases at V and 4 bases at J, with 9 bases in the middle. The CDR3 contains 13 residues. Germline CDR1 and CDR2: MNHNY and SVGAGI (reference sequence). The CDR3 coding sequence is TGTGCCAGCAGTTATTGGGACCGAGAGACCCAGTACTTC. Residues: CASSYWDRETQYF.

With respect to this clone: Other nucleotide sequences in the sample specify the same CDR3. The chain couples TRBV7-9 to TRBJ1-1; 10 nucleotides line up with TRBD1. The CDR3 is 13 amino acids. V was clipped by 6 bases and J by 5 bases; unmatched bases: 3. CDR1 is SEHNR, CDR2 FQNEAQ, per germline (reference sequence). CDR3 sequence: CASSWDRGTEAFF. CDR3 in DNA: TGTGCCAGCAGTTGGGACAGGGGAACTGAAGCTTTCTTT.

The chain joins TRBV7-8 to TRBJ2-1; 8 bases align to TRBD2. This CDR3 is built from 15 residues. The J segment lost 7 bases and the V segment lost 5 bases, leaving 10 bases of the junction unmatched. CDR1 SGHVS and CDR2 FQNEAQ come from the germline V gene. For the CDR3, the DNA is TGTGCCAGCAGCCAGGGACTAGTAGGAGGTAATGAGCAGTTCTTC. Protein sequence: CASSQGLVGGNEQFF.

CDR3 sequence (DNA): TGTGCCAGCAGCTTAGACGGGGGAGATACGCAGTATTTT. Its protein product is CASSLDGGDTQYF. The rearrangement uses TRBV7-9 and TRBJ2-3; possible D gene TRBD2, 6 bases. V was pared by 1 base and J by 5 bases, with 7 bases between. CDR1 is SEHNR and CDR2 is FQNEAQ in the germline V gene (reference sequence). There are 13 residues in the CDR3.

This clone was recorded at least ten times. V is TRBV11-1 and J is TRBJ2-1; TRBD1 or TRBD2 may be the D gene (6 bases each). Looked up from germline, CDR1 is SGHAT and CDR2 is FQDESV (reference sequence). The CDR3 runs 16 residues. The V gene lost 0 bases and the J gene lost 3 bases, with 12 bases spanning the gap. Written as DNA, the CDR3 is TGTGCCAGCAGCTTAGCACTAGGGGGGATCTACAATGAGCAGTTCTTC. It translates to CASSLALGGIYNEQFF.

This clone is a singleton in its sample. One junction end disagrees with the germline gene, perhaps due to a read error. This chain connects TRBV11-2 to TRBJ2-3, with 12 nucleotides matching TRBD2. CDR1 and CDR2 from the germline V gene are SGHAT and FQNNGV. This CDR3 has 14 residues. CDR3 DNA sequence: TGTGCCAGCAGGTTTCCAAGGACTAGCGGGGCGCAAGATTTT. As protein: CASRFPRTSGAQDF.

This chain connects TRBV4-1 to TRBJ2-5; D perhaps matches TRBD1 (6 bases). The J call may be mistaken, given a closer DNA end match to TRBJ2-7. The CDR3 extends over 13 amino acids. CDR1 MGHRA and CDR2 YSYEKL come from the germline V gene. CDR3 protein: CASSRRTGNEQYF. The CDR3 DNA sequence: TGCGCCAGCAGCCGTCGAACAGGGAACGAGCAGTACTTC.

This clone was observed a single time. The chain joins TRBV27 to TRBJ1-6; no clear D. Per the germline V gene, CDR1 is MNHEY and CDR2 is SMNVEV (reference sequence). The CDR3 spans 14 residues. V lost 3 bases, J lost 2 bases, and 5 bases lay in between. The CDR3 sequence is CASSLGTYNSPLHF. The CDR3 DNA is TGTGCCAGCAGTTTGGGCACCTATAATTCACCCCTCCACTTT.

On this clone: The sample contains more than one DNA sequence encoding this CDR3. This chain connects TRBV5-1 to TRBJ2-7, with D perhaps assigned TRBD1 or TRBD2 (5 bases each). The CDR3 is made up of 12 amino acids. The germline CDR1 and CDR2 sequences are SGHRS and YFSETQ. Trimming pared 8 bases from V and 4 bases from J, leaving 13 bases between. The CDR3 DNA is TGCGCCAGTAGCGACAGCGCATACGAGCAGTACTTC. Translating it yields CASSDSAYEQYF.

This clone was picked up a small number of times. This sequence joins TRBV5-1 and TRBJ2-7; TRBD1 might be the D (5 bases). V lost 4 bases, J lost 5 bases, and 19 bases lay in between. This CDR3 has 15 residues. In germline, CDR1 is SGHRS, CDR2 YFSETQ. The chain's CDR3 is CASSPTGTGFDEQYF. In nucleotides, the CDR3 is TGCGCCAGCAGCCCTACAGGTACAGGTTTCGACGAGCAGTACTTC.

The chain carries TRBV27 and TRBJ2-5; 14 bases fit TRBD2. Germline CDR1 and CDR2: MNHEY and SMNVEV (reference sequence). The CDR3 runs 19 residues. V lost 5 bases, J lost 2 bases, and 13 bases stayed unmatched. The CDR3 DNA reads TGTGCCAGCAGTCACCCGGGACTAGCGGGAGTTGGCGGACAAGAGACCCAGTACTTC. This encodes CASSHPGLAGVGGQETQYF.

The chain employs TRBV18 and TRBJ2-7, with a weak D call TRBD2 (6 bases). CDR1 is KGHSH and CDR2 is LQKENI in the germline V gene. The V end lost 2 bases, the J end lost 6 bases, and 14 bases lay between the germline ends. The CDR3 totals 14 residues. The CDR3 sequence: CASSPYTGVGEQYF. The CDR3, as DNA: TGTGCCAGCTCACCATATACGGGAGTCGGCGAGCAGTACTTC.

The chain employs TRBV5-4 and TRBJ2-1, with 8 bases aligning to TRBD2. V was clipped by 4 bases and J by 7 bases; unmatched bases: 7. Germline V gives CDR1 SGHNT, CDR2 YYREEE (reference sequence). The CDR3 is made up of 14 amino acids. The CDR3 spells CASSPWGLVNEQFF. The CDR3 region has the DNA TGTGCCAGCAGCCCCTGGGGACTAGTAAATGAGCAGTTCTTC.

The chain has TRBV10-3 and TRBJ2-5; possibly TRBD2 for D (5 bases). Germline V gives CDR1 ENHRY, CDR2 SYGVKD. V shed 8 bases and J shed 4 bases, with 26 bases lying between them. The length of the CDR3 is 17 residues. This CDR3 reads CAIGRELGSGPTETQYF. CDR3 nucleotides: TGTGCCATCGGCCGGGAACTGGGCTCGGGCCCCACAGAGACCCAGTACTTC.

This chain uses TRBV7-8 with TRBJ1-3, with TRBD1 matching 8 bases. The germline V gene encodes CDR1 SGHVS and CDR2 FQNEAQ. CDR3 size: 16 residues. V was pared by 3 bases and J by 2 bases, with 6 bases of the junction left unmatched. The CDR3 DNA reads as TGTGCCAGCAGCTTCAGACAGGGGAATACTGGAAACACCATATATTTT. Translation: CASSFRQGNTGNTIYF.

This chain connects TRBV19 to TRBJ2-3; D is ambiguous. This CDR3 region has 13 residues. The germline gives CDR1 LNHDA, CDR2 SQIVND (reference sequence). Trimming shortened V by 5 bases and J by 1 base, and 7 bases separated the two germline ends. The CDR3 loop reads CASSSVGTDTQYF. As DNA, the CDR3 is TGTGCCAGTAGTTCCGTTGGCACAGATACGCAGTATTTT.

Details on this clone: In the same sample, other DNA sequences code for this CDR3. V usage is TRBV7-2 and J usage is TRBJ2-7; TRBD2 agrees at 7 bases. J gave up 0 bases and V 5 bases, and 7 bases lay outside the gene matches. The CDR3 consists of 15 residues. Germline loops: CDR1 SGHTA, CDR2 FQGNSA. CDR3 sequence (DNA): TGTGCCAGCAGCCCTAGCGGAGCCCGCTCCTACGAGCAGTACTTC. It is translated as CASSPSGARSYEQYF.

In this sample, this clone turned up a few times. Additional DNA sequences in this sample encode the identical CDR3. This chain uses TRBV28 with TRBJ2-2; D is possibly TRBD1 (7 bases). Germline V gene data show CDR1 as MDHEN and CDR2 as SYDVKM. V gave up 8 bases and J gave up 5 bases, with 12 bases separating them. The CDR3 is 13 amino acids. The CDR3 region has the DNA TGTGCCAGCGTCCAGGGGGGAACCGGGGAGCTGTTTTTT. Translating it yields CASVQGGTGELFF.

The chain has TRBV5-1 and TRBJ2-5, with D perhaps TRBD1 or TRBD2 (5 bases each). Trimming pared 4 bases from V and 5 bases from J, leaving 9 bases between. Germline assignment: CDR1 SGHRS and CDR2 YFSETQ. There are 12 residues in the CDR3. CDR3 region: CASSPWGETQYF. In nucleotides, the CDR3 is TGCGCCAGCAGCCCCTGGGGGGAGACCCAGTACTTC.

V is TRBV28 and J is TRBJ2-1, with TRBD2 matching 8 bases. The CDR3 sequence is 13 residues long. V was clipped by 10 bases and J by 8 bases; unmatched bases: 10. Germline V lookup: CDR1 MDHEN, CDR2 SYDVKM. CDR3 protein: CATTSGTRYEQFF. The CDR3 DNA is TGTGCCACCACTAGCGGAACGAGGTATGAGCAGTTCTTC.